Sequencing of this T cell receptor beta chain was carried out in a study of blood T cell repertoires in COVID-19. Assay: immunoSEQ multiplex PCR; the TCRdb copy retains only in-frame clones and omits some. Here the sample spans 250,000 to 350,000 clones, 84% being singletons. This CDR3 comprises 15 residues. J was trimmed by 1 base and V by 4 bases; bases with no gene match: 7. Germline V gene data show CDR1 as SGHRS and CDR2 as YFSETQ. The gene calls are TRBV5-1 and TRBJ1-2, with 7 nucleotides matching TRBD1. Input material: peripheral blood. The source of this sequence is a human donor with COVID-19, enrolled during active disease. The donor label of this sample is uncertain. The CDR3 coding sequence is TGCGCCAGCAGCCCCGGGACAGACTTTAACTATGGCTACACCTTC. The encoded protein is CASSPGTDFNYGYTF.